One sample yielded the 21 T cell receptor beta chains listed below, sequenced in a study of human versus mouse CDR3 diversity and MHC coevolution (TCRdb year 2017). The library was obtained by the immunoSEQ multiplex PCR assay. Drawn from immuneACCESS, this table holds only the in-frame rearrangements with V and J called that TCRdb kept. Clones are partly lost; checked studies trace under half to an unresolved V gene and leave the rest unexplained. This sample has about 60,000 clones in its table, and roughly 93% of those were observed once. The ten largest clones represent over 15% of the sample. The sample taken for sequencing was naive CD4+ T cells from blood. The sample's cell subset or site label, decoded: CD45RO-negative CD62L-positive naive CD4 T cells. These receptor sequences come from a person between 55 and 69 years old in good health.

The chain has TRBV19 and TRBJ1-5; no clear D. This CDR3 comprises 13 residues. Trimming took 5 bases from V and 3 from J, leaving 8 bases between them. CDR1 LNHDA and CDR2 SQIVND come from the germline V gene (reference sequence). CDR3 amino acids: CASSLRFNQPQHF. The CDR3 region has the DNA TGTGCCAGTAGTCTCAGATTCAATCAGCCCCAGCATTTT.

The chain employs TRBV2 and TRBJ2-3, with a tentative D call TRBD1 (5 bases). The V gene's germline CDR1 is SNHLY and CDR2 FYNNEI. This CDR3 comprises 12 residues. V was cut by 8 bases and J by 5 bases, with 11 bases left in between. CDR3 sequence: CASQVGEDTQYF. In DNA form, the CDR3 reads TGTGCCAGCCAGGTAGGGGAAGATACGCAGTATTTT. Filled out from reference TRBV2 and TRBJ2-3, the complete variable domain reads EPEVTQTPSHQVTQMGQEVILRCVPISNHLYFYWYRQILGQKVEFLVSFYNNEISEKSEIFDDQFSVERPDGSNFTLKIRSTKLEDSAMYFCASQVGEDTQYFGPGTRLTVL.

In this sample, this clone turned up a few times. This chain links TRBV6-1 with TRBJ1-4; maybe TRBD1 (6 bases). This CDR3 is 14 amino acids long. The V gene's germline CDR1 is MNHNS and CDR2 SASEGT. With 4 bases removed from V and 6 bases from J, the gap between germline ends came to 12 bases. CDR3 in DNA: TGTGCCAGCAGTGGGACAGCTCTCCATGAAAAACTGTTTTTT. It yields the protein CASSGTALHEKLFF.

The chain employs TRBV6-1 and TRBJ2-3, with D possibly matching TRBD1 (6 bases). This CDR3 is 13 amino acids long. Germline CDR1 and CDR2: MNHNS and SASEGT. V was clipped by 4 bases and J by 3 bases, with 8 bases between them. The CDR3: CASSARGTDTQYF. CDR3 nucleotides: TGTGCCAGCAGTGCAAGGGGGACAGATACGCAGTATTTT.

The rearrangement joins TRBV19 to TRBJ2-2; 9 positions agree with TRBD2. Germline CDR1 and CDR2: LNHDA and SQIVND (reference sequence). This CDR3 region has 17 residues. Unmatched junction bases numbered 9, after V lost 3 bases and J lost 4 bases. For the CDR3, the DNA is TGTGCCAGTAGTATTATTAGCGGGAGTAGGACCACCGGGGAGCTGTTTTTT. This encodes CASSIISGSRTTGELFF.

The chain couples TRBV25-1 to TRBJ2-7; 7 positions agree with TRBD2. The ends lost 0 bases at V and 4 bases at J; junction bases unmatched: 9. CDR3 length: 16 amino acids. Germline CDR1 reads MGHDK; CDR2 reads SYGVNS. In DNA form, the CDR3 reads TGTGCCAGCAGTGAATATGAGGGAGGGCCCAGTTACGAGCAGTACTTC. Translating it yields CASSEYEGGPSYEQYF.

This chain connects TRBV11-3 to TRBJ1-1; the D gene is possibly TRBD1 (6 bases). The CDR3 consists of 14 residues. Germline CDR1 reads SGHNT; CDR2 reads YENEEA. Trimming stripped 7 bases from V and 3 bases from J, with 15 bases between. CDR3 nucleotides: TGTGCCAGCACTCATAGGGGGGGTGACACTGAAGCTTTCTTT. Its protein product is CASTHRGGDTEAFF.

This clone showed up just once. V and J are TRBV7-3 and TRBJ2-1; maybe TRBD2 (6 bases). Looked up from germline, CDR1 is SGHTA and CDR2 is FQGTGA. V lost 2 bases and J lost 9, with 11 bases in between. The CDR3 extends over 13 amino acids. Written as DNA, the CDR3 is TGTGCCAGCAGCTTAGGAAGAGCGGGTGAGCAGTTCTTC. Residues: CASSLGRAGEQFF.

V and J are TRBV7-8 and TRBJ2-2, with D uncertain. V lost 1 base and J 4 bases, leaving 7 bases between the germline ends. Per germline, CDR1 SGHVS and CDR2 FQNEAQ. The CDR3 runs 14 residues. CDR3 residues: CASSLVFRTGELFF. The CDR3, as DNA: TGTGCCAGCAGCTTAGTTTTCCGCACCGGGGAGCTGTTTTTT.

This chain links TRBV11-2 with TRBJ2-7; D unresolved. Germline V lookup: CDR1 SGHAT, CDR2 FQNNGV. This CDR3 contains 12 residues. V was clipped by 2 bases and J by 3 bases, with 5 bases between them. CDR3 amino acids: CASSLHSYEQYF. The CDR3 bases are TGTGCCAGCAGCTTACACAGCTACGAGCAGTACTTC.

This chain connects TRBV7-3 to TRBJ2-1; possibly TRBD1 for D (7 bases). The germline gives CDR1 SGHTA, CDR2 FQGTGA. V lost 5 bases, J lost 3 bases, and 14 bases lay in between. There are 15 residues in the CDR3. As DNA, the CDR3 is TGTGCCAGCAGCCTGGGGGGACAGATCTACAATGAGCAGTTCTTC. Residues: CASSLGGQIYNEQFF.

The chain has TRBV7-2 and TRBJ2-1, with TRBD1 identical over 7 bases. V lost 4 bases, J lost 5 bases, and 8 bases stayed unmatched. Germline V gene sequence: CDR1 SGHTA, CDR2 FQGNSA. The CDR3 extends over 15 amino acids. The CDR3 here is CASSWNRGLNNEQFF. The DNA for the CDR3 is TGTGCCAGCAGCTGGAACAGGGGCCTTAACAATGAGCAGTTCTTC.

The chain has TRBV11-3 and TRBJ2-7; D is unresolved. CDR1 SGHNT and CDR2 YENEEA come from the germline V gene. Trimming pared 1 base from V and 0 bases from J, leaving 10 bases between. CDR3 length: 15 residues. The CDR3 is CASSLVGLASYEQYF. The DNA for the CDR3 is TGTGCCAGCAGCTTAGTTGGCCTGGCCTCCTACGAGCAGTACTTC. Based on the CDR3 plus reference TRBV11-3 and TRBJ2-7, the full variable domain is EAGVVQSPRYKIIEKKQPVAFWCNPISGHNTLYWYLQNLGQGPELLIRYENEEAVDDSQLPKDRFSAERLKGVDSTLKIQPAELGDSAVYLCASSLVGLASYEQYFGPGTRLTVT.

The rearrangement uses TRBV9 and TRBJ1-1; D is undetermined. Germline loops: CDR1 SGDLS, CDR2 YYNGEE. The CDR3 contains 16 residues. Trimming shortened V by 0 bases and J by 5 bases, and 17 bases separated the two germline ends. The CDR3 DNA follows: TGTGCCAGCAGCGTAGTGGCAGGCTTCCCGGGGACTGAAGCTTTCTTT. Protein sequence: CASSVVAGFPGTEAFF.

J is TRBJ2-5 and V is TRBV7-7, with 12 nucleotides matching TRBD1. V lost 1 base and J lost 5; bases outside the gene matches: 5. CDR3 size: 16 residues. Per germline, CDR1 SSHAT and CDR2 FNYEAQ (reference sequence). The DNA of the CDR3 is TGTGCCAGCAGCTTAGTGGGGACAGGGGGCCAGGAGACCCAGTACTTC. Residues: CASSLVGTGGQETQYF.

The rearrangement links TRBV19 to TRBJ2-2; 13 bases fit TRBD2. CDR1 is LNHDA, CDR2 SQIVND, per germline (reference sequence). The CDR3 length is 18 residues. The junction had 11 bases not matched to a gene; V was cut back by 4 bases and J by 6 bases. This chain's CDR3 is CASSTGLAGAYRAGELFF. The CDR3 DNA sequence: TGTGCCAGTAGTACTGGACTAGCGGGAGCTTACAGGGCCGGGGAGCTGTTTTTT.

For the CDR3, the DNA is TGTGCCAGCAGTGAAGTGGAGGGCGGTGAGCAGTTCTTC. It encodes CASSEVEGGEQFF. This chain joins TRBV2 and TRBJ2-1; maybe TRBD2 (6 bases). The germline V gene has CDR1 SNHLY and CDR2 FYNNEI. The ends were cut back, 1 base at V and 9 bases at J, with 10 bases in the middle. The CDR3 has 13 residues.

The chain employs TRBV28 and TRBJ1-1; D perhaps matches TRBD1 (5 bases). Germline V gene sequence: CDR1 MDHEN, CDR2 SYDVKM. This CDR3 comprises 14 residues. With 6 bases removed from V and 7 bases from J, the gap between germline ends came to 18 bases. The CDR3 DNA sequence: TGTGCCAGCAGCAAAAGATGGGGGGGGAATGAAGCTTTCTTT. This sequence encodes CASSKRWGGNEAFF.

V and J are TRBV28 and TRBJ1-3, with unresolved D. The CDR3 contains 15 residues. CDR1 and CDR2 (germline): MDHEN, SYDVKM. V lost 5 bases and J lost 2, with 13 bases in between. CDR3 sequence reads: CASSPPTAAGNTIYF. CDR3 in DNA: TGTGCCAGCAGTCCCCCGACCGCGGCTGGAAACACCATATATTTT. The full variable domain, in which reference TRBV28 and TRBJ1-3 provide the parts outside the CDR3, is DVKVTQSSRYLVKRTGEKVFLECVQDMDHENMFWYRQDPGLGLRLIYFSYDVKMKEKGDIPEGYSVSREKKERFSLILESASTNQTSMYLCASSPPTAAGNTIYFGEGSWLTVV.

This chain joins TRBV18 and TRBJ2-5, with D unresolved. V was shortened by 1 base and J by 5 bases, with 5 bases between the two germline ends. CDR1 is KGHSH and CDR2 is LQKENI in the germline V gene. This CDR3 has 12 amino acids. The CDR3 region has the DNA TGTGCCAGCTCACCACTCCTTGAGACCCAGTACTTC. Protein: CASSPLLETQYF.

The rearrangement links TRBV6-5 to TRBJ2-3; 8 bases agree with TRBD1. Germline CDR1 is MNHEY and CDR2 is SVGAGI. Losses at the gene ends were 6 bases for V and 5 bases for J; bases not matched to a gene: 10. The CDR3 spans 15 residues. The CDR3 loop reads CASRGQATLRDTQYF. In DNA, the CDR3 is TGTGCCAGCAGGGGACAGGCGACTTTAAGAGATACGCAGTATTTT.